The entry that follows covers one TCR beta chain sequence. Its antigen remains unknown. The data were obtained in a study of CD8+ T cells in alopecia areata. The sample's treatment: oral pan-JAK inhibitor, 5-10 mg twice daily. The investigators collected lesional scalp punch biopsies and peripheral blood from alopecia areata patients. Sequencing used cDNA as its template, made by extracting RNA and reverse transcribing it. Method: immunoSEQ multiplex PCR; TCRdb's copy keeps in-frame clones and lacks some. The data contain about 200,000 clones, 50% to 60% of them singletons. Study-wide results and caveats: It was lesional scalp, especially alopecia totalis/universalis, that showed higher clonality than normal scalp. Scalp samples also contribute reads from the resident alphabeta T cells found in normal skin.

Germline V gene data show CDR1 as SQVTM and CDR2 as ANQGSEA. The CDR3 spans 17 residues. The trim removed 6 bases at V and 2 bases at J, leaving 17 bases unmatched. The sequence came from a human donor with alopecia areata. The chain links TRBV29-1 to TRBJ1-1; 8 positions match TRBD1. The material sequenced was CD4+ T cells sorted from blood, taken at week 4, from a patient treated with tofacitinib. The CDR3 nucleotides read TGCAGCGTATCTAACCGGGACAGGATGGAATCTAACACTGAAGCTTTCTTT. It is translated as CSVSNRDRMESNTEAFF.